Described below is a single T cell receptor (beta chain) sequence and its context. The sample comes from a study of blood T cell repertoires in COVID-19. Study at large: Material from acute and convalescent COVID-19 was sourced from the United States, Italy and Spain. The analysed material was cDNA or gDNA that came from T cells, B-cell-depleted T cells, or PBMCs.

In the source study's methods: Quantification of nucleated cells was approximated via reference gene primer amplification. Profiled with immunoSEQ multiplex PCR; TCRdb holds only in-frame clones, not every one. That table furnishes V, J and clone size, whereas the DNA furnished D and trimming. The sample carries about 99,000 clones, 65% to 85% recorded once. Looked up from germline, CDR1 is SGHRS and CDR2 is YFSETQ. The ends were cut back, 7 bases at V and 4 bases at J, with 17 bases in the middle. The CDR3 covers 14 residues. Sequencing was done on a sample of peripheral blood. This chain joins TRBV5-1 and TRBJ1-1, with D perhaps matching TRBD1 (5 bases). The source is a man between 65 and 80 years old with active or convalescent COVID-19. The CDR3, as DNA: TGCGCCAGCGGACTACTCGGGACGAGCACTGAAGCTTTCTTT. Its translation: CASGLLGTSTEAFF.